This TCR beta chain appears in the sequencing data of a study of blood T cell repertoires in COVID-19. Background on the study: Whether acute or convalescent, the COVID-19 samples came from the United States, Italy and Spain.

Produced via immunoSEQ multiplex PCR; TCRdb's table is partial and in-frame only. This table has under 200,000 clones, around 90% appearing once. CDR1 is MNHEY, CDR2 SMNVEV, per germline (reference sequence). CDR3 length equals 13 residues. V was pared by 6 bases and J by 0 bases, with 9 bases between. Sequencing was performed on peripheral blood. The chain links TRBV27 to TRBJ2-7; D may be TRBD1 (5 bases). The TCR comes from a man aged 60 to 69 with COVID-19, enrolled during active disease. The CDR3 DNA reads as TGTGCCAGCAGGCGACAGAGCTCCTACGAGCAGTACTTC. Translating it yields CASRRQSSYEQYF.